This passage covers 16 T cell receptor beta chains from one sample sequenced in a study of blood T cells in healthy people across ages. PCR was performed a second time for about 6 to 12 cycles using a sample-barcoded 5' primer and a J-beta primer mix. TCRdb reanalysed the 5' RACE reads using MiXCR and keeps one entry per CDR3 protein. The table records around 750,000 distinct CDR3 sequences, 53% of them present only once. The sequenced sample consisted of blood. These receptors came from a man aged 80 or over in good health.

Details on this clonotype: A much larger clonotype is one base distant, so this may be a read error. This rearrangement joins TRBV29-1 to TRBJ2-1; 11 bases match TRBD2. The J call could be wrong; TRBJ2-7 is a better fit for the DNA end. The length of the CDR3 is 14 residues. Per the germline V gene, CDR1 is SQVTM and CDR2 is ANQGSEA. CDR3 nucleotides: TGCAGCGCCCAACTAGCGGGAGCCTACAATGAGCAGTACTTC. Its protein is CSAQLAGAYNEQYF.

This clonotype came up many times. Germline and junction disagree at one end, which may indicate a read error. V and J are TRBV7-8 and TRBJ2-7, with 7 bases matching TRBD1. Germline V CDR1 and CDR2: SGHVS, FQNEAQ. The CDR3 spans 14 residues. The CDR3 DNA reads TGCGCCAGCAGCTTGGGGGACAGCCCCTACGAGCAGTACTTC. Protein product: CASSLGDSPYEQYF.

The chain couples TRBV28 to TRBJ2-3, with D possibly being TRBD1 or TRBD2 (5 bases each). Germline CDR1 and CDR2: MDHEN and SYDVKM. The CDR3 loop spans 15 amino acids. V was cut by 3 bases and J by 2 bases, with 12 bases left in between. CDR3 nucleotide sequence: TGTGCCAGCAGTTTCGGGGACCGAAACACAGATACGCAGTATTTT. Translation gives CASSFGDRNTDTQYF.

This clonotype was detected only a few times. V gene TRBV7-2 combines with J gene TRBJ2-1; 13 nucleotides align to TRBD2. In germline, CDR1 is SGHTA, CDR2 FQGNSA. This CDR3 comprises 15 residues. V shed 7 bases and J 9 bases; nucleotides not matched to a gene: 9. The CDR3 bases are TGTGCCAGCATCGAACCGGGACTAGCGGGACTTGAGCAGTTCTTC. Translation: CASIEPGLAGLEQFF.

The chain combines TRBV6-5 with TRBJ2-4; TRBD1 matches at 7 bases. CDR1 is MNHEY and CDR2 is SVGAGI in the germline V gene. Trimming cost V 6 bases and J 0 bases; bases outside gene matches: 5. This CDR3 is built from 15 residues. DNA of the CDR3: TGTGCCAGCAGGCGGACAGGAGGAGCCAAAAACATTCAGTACTTC. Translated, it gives CASRRTGGAKNIQYF.

CDR3 sequence (DNA): TGTGCCAGCAGTCACCGACAGGTACCCCAGCCCCAGCATTTT. Translation: CASSHRQVPQPQHF. This rearrangement joins TRBV6-2 or TRBV6-3 to TRBJ1-5; a possible D gene is TRBD1 (6 bases). Trimming took off 5 bases at V and 7 bases at J, with 15 bases between the two ends. The CDR3 length is 14 residues. Germline V gives CDR1 MNHEY, CDR2 SVGEGT.

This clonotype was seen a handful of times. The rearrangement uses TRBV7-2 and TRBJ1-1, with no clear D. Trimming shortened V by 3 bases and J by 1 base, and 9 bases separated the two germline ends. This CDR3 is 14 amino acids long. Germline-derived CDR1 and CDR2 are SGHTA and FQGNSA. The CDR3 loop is CASSFSRQNTEAFF. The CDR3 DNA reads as TGTGCCAGCAGCTTCTCCCGACAGAACACTGAAGCTTTCTTT.

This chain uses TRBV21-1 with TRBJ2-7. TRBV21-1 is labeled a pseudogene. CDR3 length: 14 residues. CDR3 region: CASSKFGYSYEQYF. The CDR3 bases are TGTGCCAGCAGCAAATTCGGATACTCCTACGAGCAGTACTTC.

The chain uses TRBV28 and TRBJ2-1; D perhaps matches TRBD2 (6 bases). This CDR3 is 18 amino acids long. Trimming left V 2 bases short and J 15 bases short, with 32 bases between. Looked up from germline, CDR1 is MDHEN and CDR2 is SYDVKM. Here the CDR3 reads CASSLGSPLVAAPSSRFF. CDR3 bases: TGTGCCAGCAGTTTAGGTTCCCCGCTAGTAGCGGCCCCGTCGAGCCGGTTCTTC. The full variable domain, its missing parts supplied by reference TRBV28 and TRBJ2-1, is DVKVTQSSRYLVKRTGEKVFLECVQDMDHENMFWYRQDPGLGLRLIYFSYDVKMKEKGDIPEGYSVSREKKERFSLILESASTNQTSMYLCASSLGSPLVAAPSSRFFGPGTRLTVL.

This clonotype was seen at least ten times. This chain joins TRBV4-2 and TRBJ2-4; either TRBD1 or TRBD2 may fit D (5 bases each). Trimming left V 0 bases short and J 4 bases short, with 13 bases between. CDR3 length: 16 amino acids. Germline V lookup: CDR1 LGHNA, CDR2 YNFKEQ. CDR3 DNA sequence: TGTGCCAGCAGCCAAGATCTTAGGGGCGGGAAAAACATTCAGTACTTC. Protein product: CASSQDLRGGKNIQYF.

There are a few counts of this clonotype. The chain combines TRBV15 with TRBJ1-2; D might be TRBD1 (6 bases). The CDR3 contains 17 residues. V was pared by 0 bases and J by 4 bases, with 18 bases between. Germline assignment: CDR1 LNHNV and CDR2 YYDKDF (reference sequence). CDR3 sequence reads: CATSRDRQDPRGYGYTF. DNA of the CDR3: TGTGCCACCAGCAGAGACCGACAGGACCCGAGGGGCTATGGCTACACCTTC.

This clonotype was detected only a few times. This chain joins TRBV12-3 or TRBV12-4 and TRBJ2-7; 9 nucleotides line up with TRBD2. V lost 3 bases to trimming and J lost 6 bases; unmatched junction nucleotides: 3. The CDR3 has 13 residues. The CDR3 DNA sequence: TGTGCCAGCAGTTTTTTGACTAGCGGCGAGCAGTACTTC. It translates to CASSFLTSGEQYF.

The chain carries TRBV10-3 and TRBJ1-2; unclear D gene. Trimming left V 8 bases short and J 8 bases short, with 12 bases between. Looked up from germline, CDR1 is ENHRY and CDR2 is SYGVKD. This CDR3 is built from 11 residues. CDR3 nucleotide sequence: TGTGCCATCTGGGGATTGGGAGGCTACACCTTC. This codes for CAIWGLGGYTF.

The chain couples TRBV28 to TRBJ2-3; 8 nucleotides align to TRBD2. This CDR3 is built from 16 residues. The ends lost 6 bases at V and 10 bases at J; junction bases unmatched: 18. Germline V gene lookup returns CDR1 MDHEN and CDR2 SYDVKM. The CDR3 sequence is CASSPPGTRARGAQYF. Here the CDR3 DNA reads TGTGCCAGCAGCCCACCCGGGACTAGAGCCCGGGGAGCGCAGTATTTT.

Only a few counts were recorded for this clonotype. The CDR3, as DNA: TGTGCCAGCAGCCCAAGGCACGGACCCCTCCACTTT. The encoded protein is CASSPRHGPLHF. V usage is TRBV7-2 and J usage is TRBJ1-6; D is unresolved. V was trimmed by 5 bases and J by 12 bases, leaving 11 bases between them. Germline values: CDR1 SGHTA, CDR2 FQGNSA. This CDR3 comprises 12 residues.

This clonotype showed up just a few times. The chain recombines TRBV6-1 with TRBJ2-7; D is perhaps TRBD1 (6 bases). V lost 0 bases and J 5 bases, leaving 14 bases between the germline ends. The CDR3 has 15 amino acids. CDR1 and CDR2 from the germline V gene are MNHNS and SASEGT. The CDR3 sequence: CASSEAVGRGHEQYF. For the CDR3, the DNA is TGTGCCAGCAGTGAAGCCGTCGGCAGGGGTCACGAGCAGTACTTC.